The present entry profiles one TCR beta chain with its context. These data belong to a study of Graves' ophthalmopathy and Graves' hyperthyroidism. TCR beta CDR3 amplification used RNA transcripts. The library came from an HTBI-primed first-round RT-PCR and a second-round multiplex PCR. In TCRdb, the multiplex PCR reads were re-called with MiXCR into one record per CDR3 protein. The table lists 40,000 to 50,000 distinct CDR3 sequences, approximately 52% of them singletons. The sequence came from an adult man with Graves' ophthalmopathy. Sequencing was performed on peripheral blood.

CDR3 sequence (DNA): TGTGCCAGCAGCCGGGACCCTACAAACACAGATACGCAGTATTTT. Protein product: CASSRDPTNTDTQYF. This chain uses TRBV7-2 with TRBJ2-3; D could derive from TRBD1 or TRBD2 (5 bases each). CDR1 is SGHTA and CDR2 is FQGNSA in the germline V gene. This CDR3 is 15 amino acids long. Trimming cost V 5 bases and J 2 bases, with 14 bases left between them.